These 15 T cell receptor beta chains came from one sample sequenced in a study of T cell repertoires in ileal Crohn's disease. The assay was immunoSEQ multiplex PCR, and TCRdb's table has in-frame clones only and misses some. The sample includes more than 4,000 clones, 80% to 85% of them seen just once. The material sequenced was ileal tissue. These receptors were taken from an adult with Crohn's disease.

The table lists this clone with a count of one. The chain carries TRBV11-1 and TRBJ2-1; 15 bases match TRBD2. This CDR3 is built from 15 residues. V was clipped by 4 bases and J by 10 bases; unmatched bases: 5. From germline, CDR1 is SGHAT and CDR2 FQDESV (reference sequence). CDR3 loop: CASSSSGLAGGEQFF. CDR3 coding DNA: TGTGCCAGCAGCTCCTCCGGACTAGCGGGGGGGGAGCAGTTCTTC.

In its sample, this clone was seen a few times. This chain uses TRBV29-1 with TRBJ1-2; a weak D match, TRBD1 (6 bases). This CDR3 has 13 residues. Looked up from germline, CDR1 is SQVTM and CDR2 is ANQGSEA. Between the trimmed V and J ends, which lost 5 bases and 4 bases, there was a span of 14 bases. Here the CDR3 DNA reads TGCAGCGTTTTCCTCGTGGACAGCTATGGCTACACCTTC. Amino acid sequence: CSVFLVDSYGYTF.

The V gene is TRBV7-9, the J gene TRBJ1-2; a weak D match, TRBD1 (6 bases). Germline assignment: CDR1 SEHNR and CDR2 FQNEAQ (reference sequence). The CDR3 spans 15 residues. Trimming took 5 bases from V and 4 from J, leaving 17 bases between them. This CDR3 is CASSPGQSPAYGYTF. The CDR3 bases are TGTGCCAGCAGCCCTGGACAGAGCCCGGCCTATGGCTACACCTTC.

The rearrangement uses TRBV11-3 and TRBJ1-1, with D perhaps TRBD1 (6 bases). Germline values: CDR1 SGHNT, CDR2 YENEEA. V dropped 4 bases and J dropped 3 bases, with 9 bases sitting between them. This CDR3 contains 13 residues. Here the CDR3 reads CASSSHRDTEAFF. The CDR3 coding sequence is TGTGCCAGCAGCTCCCACAGGGACACTGAAGCTTTCTTT.

This clone was counted only a few times. The V call is TRBV9, the J call TRBJ1-1, with 7 bases fitting TRBD1. The CDR3 runs 16 residues. Germline-derived CDR1 and CDR2 are SGDLS and YYNGEE. Trimming removed 1 base from V and 3 bases from J; junction bases left unmatched: 9. CDR3 sequence (DNA): TGTGCCAGCAGCGTAATCAGGGGGGCCGCCTACACTGAAGCTTTCTTT. Protein sequence: CASSVIRGAAYTEAFF. The variable domain in full, with the rest retrieved from reference TRBV9 and TRBJ1-1, is DSGVTQTPKHLITATGQRVTLRCSPRSGDLSVYWYQQSLDQGLQFLIQYYNGEERAKGNILERFSAQQFPDLHSELNLSSLELGDSALYFCASSVIRGAAYTEAFFGQGTRLTVV.

This chain links TRBV9 with TRBJ2-1; 8 nucleotides match TRBD2. The CDR3 spans 16 residues. Germline lookup yields CDR1 SGDLS and CDR2 YYNGEE. Losses at the gene ends were 3 bases for V and 7 bases for J; bases not matched to a gene: 12. The CDR3 sequence is CASSEGGGFLDNEQFF. CDR3 sequence (DNA): TGTGCCAGCAGCGAAGGCGGGGGGTTCTTAGATAATGAGCAGTTCTTC.

The J gene is TRBJ1-1, the V gene TRBV4-2, with D tentatively TRBD1 (5 bases). From germline, CDR1 is LGHNA and CDR2 YNFKEQ. The CDR3 sequence is 15 residues long. The V end was cut by 4 bases, the J end by 4 bases, with 16 bases between. This CDR3 reads CASSPGAGEGTEAFF. Written as DNA, the CDR3 is TGTGCCAGCAGCCCCGGCGCGGGGGAGGGCACTGAAGCTTTCTTT.

V is TRBV2 and J is TRBJ2-6; D is undetermined. Deletions cut 7 bases from V and 1 base from J, with 8 bases between. The CDR3 spans 14 residues. From germline, CDR1 is SNHLY and CDR2 FYNNEI. CDR3 coding DNA: TGTGCCAGCAAAGCTCCGTCTGGGGCCAACGTCCTGACTTTC. Its translation: CASKAPSGANVLTF. The full variable domain, completed using reference TRBV2 and TRBJ2-6, is EPEVTQTPSHQVTQMGQEVILRCVPISNHLYFYWYRQILGQKVEFLVSFYNNEISEKSEIFDDQFSVERPDGSNFTLKIRSTKLEDSAMYFCASKAPSGANVLTFGAGSRLTVL.

This chain links TRBV7-8 with TRBJ2-5, with D possibly being TRBD2 (7 bases). CDR3 size: 13 residues. The V gene's germline CDR1 is SGHVS and CDR2 FQNEAQ. The CDR3 spells CTHLEGGEETQYF. Here the CDR3 DNA reads TGTACCCACCTAGAGGGGGGGGAAGAGACCCAGTACTTC.

This chain uses TRBV20-1 with TRBJ1-2, with 8 bases aligning to TRBD1. With 6 bases clipped from V and 8 bases from J, the junction kept 5 bases outside the gene matches. This CDR3 region has 11 residues. The germline gives CDR1 DFQATT, CDR2 SNEGSKA (reference sequence). The CDR3 region has the DNA TGCAGTGCCGGGACAGGAGGAGGCTACACCTTC. The encoded protein is CSAGTGGGYTF.

The chain recombines TRBV30 with TRBJ2-7, with D possibly TRBD2 on 5 matching bases. There are 14 residues in the CDR3. V was cut by 3 bases and J by 1 base, with 13 bases left in between. Germline V gene data show CDR1 as GTSNPN and CDR2 as SVGIG (reference sequence). CDR3 loop: CAWSSRRWSYEQYF. DNA for the CDR3: TGTGCCTGGAGCTCCCGGAGGTGGTCCTACGAGCAGTACTTC.

The chain links TRBV30 to TRBJ1-4; D gene ambiguous. CDR1 GTSNPN and CDR2 SVGIG come from the germline V gene (reference sequence). The CDR3 extends over 14 amino acids. Trimming removed 2 bases at V and 5 bases at J, with 12 bases between. CDR3 residues: CAWSIGDSNEKLFF. The CDR3 DNA reads TGTGCCTGGAGTATAGGCGACTCCAATGAAAAACTGTTTTTT.

This chain joins TRBV7-9 and TRBJ1-4, with D tentatively TRBD1 (6 bases). This CDR3 contains 15 residues. V shed 5 bases and J shed 17 bases, with 27 bases lying between them. Germline lookup yields CDR1 SEHNR and CDR2 FQNEAQ (reference sequence). CDR3 DNA: TGTGCCAGCAGCCAGGGGCAGGGCCCCGACCAGACACTTTTTTTT. This translates into CASSQGQGPDQTLFF.

The chain is built from TRBV30 and TRBJ1-2; D gene uncertain. The germline CDR1 and CDR2 sequences are GTSNPN and SVGIG (reference sequence). CDR3 length: 12 residues. V lost 7 bases to trimming and J lost 8 bases, with 17 bases between them. CDR3 residues: CAFLGRRKGYTF. Here the CDR3 DNA reads TGTGCCTTCCTAGGGAGGCGAAAAGGCTACACCTTC.

The chain carries TRBV5-6 and TRBJ1-1, with D uncertain. The V end lost 1 base, the J end lost 6 bases, and 13 bases lay between the germline ends. Germline V gene data show CDR1 as SGHDT and CDR2 as YYEEEE. The CDR3 totals 14 residues. The CDR3 DNA is TGTGCCAGCAGCTTGTATGAGGGAACGGCTGAAGCTTTCTTT. It is translated as CASSLYEGTAEAFF.